This T cell receptor (beta chain) comes out of a study of CD4 T cells in relation to SARS-CoV-2 and coronaviruses. Turning to the study itself: PBMCs were cultured with antigen for nine to eleven days before TCR beta sequencing. Shared crossreactive spike epitopes were mapped to their HLA restriction. Study-level points and caveats: In roughly two thirds of donors, memory CD4+ clonotypes crossrecognized SARS-CoV-2 and at least one common cold coronavirus spike.

Produced via immunoSEQ multiplex PCR; TCRdb's table is partial and in-frame only. The sample lists about 37,000 clones; roughly 85% were seen once. With respect to this clone: The target antigen is unknown.

Naive or memory CD4+ cells were cultured 1:1 with T cell-depleted PBMCs plus CEF. Material: naive CD4+ T cells from PBMCs, cultured in vitro. Noted subset: naive CD4+ T cells isolated by negative enrichment. The source is an adult with COVID-19.

The DNA of the CDR3 is TGTGCCAGCAGTTTACCCGGGGGCAGGTCCAATGAGCAGTTCTTC. The encoded protein is CASSLPGGRSNEQFF. The chain carries TRBV28 and TRBJ2-1, with D perhaps matching TRBD1 or TRBD2 (6 bases each). The ends were cut back, 2 bases at V and 6 bases at J, with 14 bases in the middle. The CDR3 consists of 15 residues. Germline V CDR1 and CDR2: MDHEN, SYDVKM.